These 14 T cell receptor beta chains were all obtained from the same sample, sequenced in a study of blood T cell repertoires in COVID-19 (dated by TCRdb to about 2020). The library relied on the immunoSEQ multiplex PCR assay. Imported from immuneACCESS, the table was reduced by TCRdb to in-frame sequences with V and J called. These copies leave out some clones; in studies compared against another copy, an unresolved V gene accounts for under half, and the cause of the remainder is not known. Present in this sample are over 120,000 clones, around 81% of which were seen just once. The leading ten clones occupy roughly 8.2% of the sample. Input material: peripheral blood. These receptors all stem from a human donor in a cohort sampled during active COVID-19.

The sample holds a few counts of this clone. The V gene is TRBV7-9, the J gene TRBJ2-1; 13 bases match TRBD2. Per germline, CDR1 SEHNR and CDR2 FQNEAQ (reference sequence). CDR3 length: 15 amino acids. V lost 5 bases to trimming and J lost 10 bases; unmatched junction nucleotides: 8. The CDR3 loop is CASSATSGRAEEQFF. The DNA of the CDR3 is TGTGCCAGCAGCGCCACTAGCGGGAGGGCCGAAGAGCAGTTCTTC.

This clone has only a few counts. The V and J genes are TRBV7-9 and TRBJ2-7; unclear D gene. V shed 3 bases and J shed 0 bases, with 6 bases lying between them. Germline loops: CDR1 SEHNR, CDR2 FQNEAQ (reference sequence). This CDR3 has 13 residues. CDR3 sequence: CASSFPSSYEQYF. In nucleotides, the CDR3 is TGTGCCAGCAGCTTCCCGAGCTCCTACGAGCAGTACTTC.

Here the CDR3 reads CASSLWSSGRDQSSYEQYF. CDR3 in DNA: TGTGCCAGCAGTTTATGGTCTAGCGGGAGGGATCAAAGCTCCTACGAGCAGTACTTC. V is TRBV28 and J is TRBJ2-7; 12 nucleotides match TRBD2. The CDR3 contains 19 residues. Germline CDR1 is MDHEN and CDR2 is SYDVKM. V lost 0 bases, J lost 0 bases, and 9 bases stayed unmatched. The whole variable domain, remainder taken from reference TRBV28 and TRBJ2-7, is DVKVTQSSRYLVKRTGEKVFLECVQDMDHENMFWYRQDPGLGLRLIYFSYDVKMKEKGDIPEGYSVSREKKERFSLILESASTNQTSMYLCASSLWSSGRDQSSYEQYFGPGTRLTVT.

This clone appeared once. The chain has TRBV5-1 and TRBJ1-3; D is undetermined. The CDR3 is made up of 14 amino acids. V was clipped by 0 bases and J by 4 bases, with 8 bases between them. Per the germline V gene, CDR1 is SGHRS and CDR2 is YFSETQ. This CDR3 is CASSLGTDGNTIYF. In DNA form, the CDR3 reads TGCGCCAGCAGCTTGGGGACTGACGGAAACACCATATATTTT.

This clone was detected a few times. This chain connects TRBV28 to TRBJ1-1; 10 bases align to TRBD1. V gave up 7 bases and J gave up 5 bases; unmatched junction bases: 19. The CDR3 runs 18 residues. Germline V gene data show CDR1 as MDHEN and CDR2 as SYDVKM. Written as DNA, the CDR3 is TGTGCCAGCAACGTCTTTACCGGGACAGGGGCTGGGAGTACTGAAGCTTTCTTT. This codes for CASNVFTGTGAGSTEAFF.

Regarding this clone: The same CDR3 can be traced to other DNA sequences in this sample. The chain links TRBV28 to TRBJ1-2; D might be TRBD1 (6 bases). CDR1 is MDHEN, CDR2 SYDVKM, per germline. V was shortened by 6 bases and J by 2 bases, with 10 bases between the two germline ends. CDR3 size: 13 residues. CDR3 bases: TGTGCCAGCAGCTTGGGGACAAACTATGGCTACACCTTC. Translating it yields CASSLGTNYGYTF.

The CDR3 coding sequence is TGTGCCAGCAGTTTACGGGGGGGGCGGGCCTCCTACGAGCAGTACTTC. It yields the protein CASSLRGGRASYEQYF. The chain uses TRBV28 and TRBJ2-7; 8 nucleotides agree with TRBD2. The junction had 6 bases not matched to a gene; V was cut back by 2 bases and J by 0 bases. The CDR3 consists of 16 residues. Per germline, CDR1 MDHEN and CDR2 SYDVKM.

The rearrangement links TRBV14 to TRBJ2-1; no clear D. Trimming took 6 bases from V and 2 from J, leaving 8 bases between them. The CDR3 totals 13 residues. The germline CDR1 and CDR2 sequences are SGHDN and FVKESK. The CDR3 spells CASRRAPYNEQFF. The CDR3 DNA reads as TGTGCCAGCAGGCGAGCCCCCTACAATGAGCAGTTCTTC.

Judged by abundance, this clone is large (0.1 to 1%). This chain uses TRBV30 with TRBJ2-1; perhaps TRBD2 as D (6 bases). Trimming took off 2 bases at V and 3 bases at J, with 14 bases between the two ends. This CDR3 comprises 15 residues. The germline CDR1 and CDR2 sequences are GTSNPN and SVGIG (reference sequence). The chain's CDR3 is CAWSPTGLLYNEQFF. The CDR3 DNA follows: TGTGCCTGGAGTCCCACAGGACTACTCTACAATGAGCAGTTCTTC.

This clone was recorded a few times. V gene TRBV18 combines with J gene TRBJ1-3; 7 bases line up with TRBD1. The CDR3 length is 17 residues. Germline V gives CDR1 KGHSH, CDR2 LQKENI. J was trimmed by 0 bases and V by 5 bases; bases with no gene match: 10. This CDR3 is CASSTNRGDYSGNTIYF. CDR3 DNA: TGTGCCAGCTCAACAAACAGGGGCGACTACTCTGGAAACACCATATATTTT.

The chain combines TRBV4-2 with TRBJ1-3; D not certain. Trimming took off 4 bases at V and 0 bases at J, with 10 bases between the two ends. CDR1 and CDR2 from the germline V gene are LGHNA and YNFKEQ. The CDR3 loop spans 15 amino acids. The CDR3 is CASSLLSSSGNTIYF. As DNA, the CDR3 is TGTGCCAGCAGCCTCTTGTCGAGCTCTGGAAACACCATATATTTT.

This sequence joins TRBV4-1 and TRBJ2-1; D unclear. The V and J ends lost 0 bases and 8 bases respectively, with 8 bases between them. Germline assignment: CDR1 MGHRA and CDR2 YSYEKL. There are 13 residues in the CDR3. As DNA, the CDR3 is TGCGCCAGCAGCCAAGATCCCGTGTATGAGCAGTTCTTC. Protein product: CASSQDPVYEQFF.

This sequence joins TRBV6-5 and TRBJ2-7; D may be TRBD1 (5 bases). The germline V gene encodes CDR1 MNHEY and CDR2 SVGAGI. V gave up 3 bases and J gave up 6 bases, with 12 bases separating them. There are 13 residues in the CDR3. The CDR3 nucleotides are TGTGCCAGCAGTTATTCCGGTAGGGGCGAGCAGTACTTC. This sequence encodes CASSYSGRGEQYF.

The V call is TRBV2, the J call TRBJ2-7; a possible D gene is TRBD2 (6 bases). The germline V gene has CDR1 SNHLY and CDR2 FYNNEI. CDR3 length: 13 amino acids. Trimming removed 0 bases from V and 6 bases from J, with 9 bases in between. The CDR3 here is CASSEAREVEQYF. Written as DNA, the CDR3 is TGTGCCAGCAGTGAAGCCAGGGAGGTCGAGCAGTACTTC.